This T cell receptor (beta chain) was recovered during a study of blood T cell repertoires in COVID-19 (dated by TCRdb to the early 2020s). Some background on the complete study: Collaborator samples came from the United States, Italy and Spain and covered acute and convalescent phases of COVID-19. The prospective study material was composed of cDNA or gDNA derived from T cells, B-cell-depleted T cells, or PBMCs. Subjects who had been exposed to COVID-19, were actively infected with it, or had recovered from it provided the deeply sampled blood TCRbeta repertoires that made up the dataset. The repertoires were released in a freely available public database meant as a resource for research on the immune response to SARS-CoV-2. The samples were drawn from the first 160 participants of the ongoing ImmuneRACE study and from over 950 subjects provided by 6 global collaborators. The sample metadata nearly always contained a de-identified subject ID, COVID-19 status, age in years and sex. HLA class I and class II types, where available, came from metadata supplied by the sample provider rather than from assay-based typing.

Beyond this particular receptor, the publication reports: The amount of clinical and demographic metadata varied by source and participant and was provided uncurated.

Enrolling through a virtual design, the prospective study's participants ranged in age from about 18 to 100 years and lived across roughly 24 United States geographic areas. In the prospective study, cohorts were assigned on the basis of participant-reported clinical history obtained from a screening survey and a study questionnaire. ImmuneRACE Cohort 3 recovered participants were defined by two consecutive negative NP/OP PCR tests, healthcare professional clearance, or symptom resolution. Each participant in the prospective study had whole blood, serum and a nasopharyngeal or oropharyngeal swab collected by mobile phlebotomists. Participants in the prospective study had the option to provide additional blood draws and questionnaires over a roughly 2-month period. Before DNA extraction, prospective study blood samples were shipped either frozen or at room temperature. TCRbeta CDR3 regions were amplified from genomic DNA using the immunoSEQ Assay, a bias-controlled multiplex PCR. The authors' analysis ran thus. The number of nucleated cells in each sample was estimated by amplification of reference gene primers within the assay. Sequence reads were collapsed and filtered to measure the absolute abundance of every unique TCRbeta CDR3 rearrangement. Productive Simpson clonality was computed per sample as the square root of Simpson's diversity index over productive rearrangements. TCRdb mirrors the immuneACCESS table, restricted to in-frame sequences. Some clones are absent from its copies; in checked studies, under half trace to an unresolved V gene, and the reason for the others is unknown. That table supplies the V and J calls and clone size; D and trimming were determined from the DNA. The table for this sample lists approximately 450,000 clones; 80% to 90% of them were counted only once. Of the sample, 0.9% to 1.2% falls within the top ten clones.

Comments on this clone: Its target antigen remains unknown. No much larger clone is present one base from it, and per-base qualities are unavailable.

V loses 2 bases, J loses 7 bases, and the germline ends lie 9 bases apart. As encoded in the germline V gene, CDR1 is SNHLY while CDR2 is FYNNEI. The CDR3 runs 13 amino acids, cysteine and phenylalanine included. The kept DNA is CDR3 alone, 39 bases in frame from the first base. The chain joins TRBV2 to TRBJ1-5, with no D gene named confidently. Sample: PBMCs or T cells enriched from blood (not recorded which). The clonotype comes from a man aged 25-40 years who had recovered from COVID-19. The encoded CDR3 is CASSESGFQPQHF. Here is the DNA: TGTGCCAGCAGTGAAAGCGGGTTCCAGCCCCAGCATTTT.